This TCR beta chain is drawn from a study of shared clonotypes between healthy human individuals. This table comes from immunoSEQ multiplex PCR, and its TCRdb copy is limited to in-frame clones, with some not included. The sample records about 1.1 million clones, approximately 77% being singletons. With 6 bases removed from V and 0 bases from J, the gap between germline ends came to 8 bases. Germline-derived CDR1 and CDR2 are SGHRS and YFSETQ. The CDR3 runs 13 residues. Donors comprised healthy HIV-negative adults lacking recent acute infections or vaccinations. The origin of this receptor is a man younger than 35 in good health. Some clones in this sample may be carry-over from other donors' samples. The chain is built from TRBV5-1 and TRBJ2-3, with unresolved D. Sequences were obtained from memory CD4+ T cells from PBMCs. Subset reported: CD45RA-negative fraction. CDR3 region: CASTDGSTDTQYF. The CDR3 bases are TGCGCCAGCACCGACGGAAGCACAGATACGCAGTATTTT.